The 22 T cell receptor beta chains given below trace back to one sample, sequenced in a study of cytomegalovirus exposure and HLA in healthy donors. PCR amplification relied on 60 Vbeta primers (plus 13 Jbeta primers). Sequencing was performed with immunoSEQ multiplex PCR; in TCRdb, only in-frame clones are kept and a portion is missing. This table has some 120,000 clones, around 81% appearing once. What was sequenced was PBMCs. The receptors were sampled from a woman aged 25 to 39 in good health and CMV-seronegative.

The chain combines TRBV18 with TRBJ1-2, with 7 nucleotides matching TRBD1. J lost 8 bases, V lost 0 bases, and 9 bases had no gene match. The CDR3 covers 15 residues. CDR1 is KGHSH, CDR2 LQKENI, per germline. CDR3 in amino acids: CASSPPGQSTEGYTF. In DNA form, the CDR3 reads TGTGCCAGCTCACCACCGGGACAGAGTACTGAAGGCTACACCTTC. The complete variable domain, with remaining parts taken from reference TRBV18 and TRBJ1-2, reads NAGVMQNPRHLVRRRGQEARLRCSPMKGHSHVYWYRQLPEEGLKFMVYLQKENIIDESGMPKERFSAEFPKEGPSILRIQQVVRGDSAAYFCASSPPGQSTEGYTFGSGTRLTVV.

CDR3 nucleotides: TGTGCCAGCACGGGACAGGGAAGCACAGATACGCAGTATTTT. Its translation is CASTGQGSTDTQYF. V is TRBV2 and J is TRBJ2-3, with 9 bases that match TRBD1. This CDR3 has 14 amino acids. Losses at the gene ends were 7 bases for V and 0 bases for J; bases not matched to a gene: 2. CDR1 and CDR2 from the germline V gene are SNHLY and FYNNEI. The full variable domain, rest sourced from reference TRBV2 and TRBJ2-3, is EPEVTQTPSHQVTQMGQEVILRCVPISNHLYFYWYRQILGQKVEFLVSFYNNEISEKSEIFDDQFSVERPDGSNFTLKIRSTKLEDSAMYFCASTGQGSTDTQYFGPGTRLTVL.

This clone occurred a few times. This sequence joins TRBV7-3 and TRBJ2-7; no reliable D call. The CDR3 runs 13 residues. CDR1 and CDR2 (germline): SGHTA, FQGTGA. Trimming took 1 base from V and 3 from J, leaving 7 bases between them. The CDR3 DNA reads as TGTGCCAGCAGCTTAAATCCACACTACGAGCAGTACTTC. Amino acid sequence: CASSLNPHYEQYF.

This chain links TRBV7-2 with TRBJ2-5; 8 bases align to TRBD2. CDR1 is SGHTA, CDR2 FQGNSA, per germline. This CDR3 is 16 amino acids long. V gave up 6 bases and J gave up 2 bases; unmatched junction bases: 11. The CDR3 sequence is CASSLSSGMGQETQYF. The CDR3 coding sequence is TGTGCCAGCAGTTTAAGTAGCGGGATGGGACAAGAGACCCAGTACTTC.

The J gene is TRBJ2-1, the V gene TRBV28, with 10 positions matching TRBD2. The CDR3 runs to 19 residues. V shed 4 bases and J 7 bases; nucleotides not matched to a gene: 19. Germline CDR1 MDHEN, CDR2 SYDVKM. CDR3 sequence reads: CASSSGALAGQSGENEQFF. In DNA form, the CDR3 reads TGTGCCAGCAGTTCGGGGGCACTAGCGGGACAATCGGGGGAGAATGAGCAGTTCTTC.

The chain has TRBV2 and TRBJ2-5; 7 positions agree with TRBD1. The germline gives CDR1 SNHLY, CDR2 FYNNEI. CDR3 length: 13 residues. The junction had 5 bases not matched to a gene; V was cut back by 6 bases and J by 4 bases. DNA for the CDR3: TGTGCCAGCAGAGCCGACAGGGTAGAGACCCAGTACTTC. It yields the protein CASRADRVETQYF.

This clone turned up a few times. V gene TRBV28 combines with J gene TRBJ2-7; 11 positions agree with TRBD2. The CDR3 is 13 residues long. Germline CDR1 and CDR2: MDHEN and SYDVKM. J was trimmed by 12 bases and V by 6 bases; bases with no gene match: 10. As DNA, the CDR3 is TGTGCCAGCAGGTACGGGACTAGCGGTTTCAGGTACTTC. This encodes CASRYGTSGFRYF.

V is TRBV15 and J is TRBJ2-7; 9 positions agree with TRBD2. The V gene end was trimmed by 2 bases and the J gene end by 2 bases; junction bases not matched to a gene: 7. Germline values: CDR1 LNHNV, CDR2 YYDKDF (reference sequence). The CDR3 totals 16 residues. The chain's CDR3 is CATSRLPSGNAYEQYF. CDR3 coding DNA: TGTGCCACCAGCAGATTACCTAGCGGGAACGCCTACGAGCAGTACTTC.

This clone is a singleton in its sample. The chain carries TRBV7-2 and TRBJ2-7; no clear D. The CDR3 consists of 13 residues. Germline CDR1 and CDR2: SGHTA and FQGNSA. Trimming took off 5 bases at V and 2 bases at J, with 10 bases between the two ends. The CDR3 sequence is CASSPGGAYEQYF. The CDR3, as DNA: TGTGCCAGCAGCCCTGGCGGAGCCTACGAGCAGTACTTC.

The chain joins TRBV7-8 to TRBJ2-1; 7 positions agree with TRBD1. The J segment lost 2 bases and the V segment lost 5 bases, leaving 9 bases of the junction unmatched. The V gene's germline CDR1 is SGHVS and CDR2 FQNEAQ. The CDR3 has 16 residues. Here the CDR3 reads CASSQRQGFPYNEQFF. The DNA of the CDR3 is TGTGCCAGCAGCCAGAGACAGGGCTTTCCCTACAATGAGCAGTTCTTC.

CDR3 sequence reads: CASRDRGFTDTQYF. CDR3 coding DNA: TGTGCCAGCAGGGACAGGGGGTTCACAGATACGCAGTATTTT. V usage is TRBV28 and J usage is TRBJ2-3; 10 bases match TRBD1. The J segment lost 2 bases and the V segment lost 6 bases, leaving 2 bases of the junction unmatched. The CDR3 loop spans 14 amino acids. Looked up from germline, CDR1 is MDHEN and CDR2 is SYDVKM.

The V call is TRBV6-5, the J call TRBJ2-5; D may be TRBD1 (6 bases). The length of the CDR3 is 14 residues. Trimming took 0 bases from V and 2 from J, leaving 7 bases between them. Germline V gene sequence: CDR1 MNHEY, CDR2 SVGAGI. CDR3 protein: CASSYSDRQETQYF. The CDR3, as DNA: TGTGCCAGCAGTTACTCTGACAGGCAAGAGACCCAGTACTTC.

The V gene is TRBV7-9, the J gene TRBJ2-5, with D maybe TRBD1 (6 bases). The CDR3 covers 15 residues. V dropped 2 bases and J dropped 5 bases, with 15 bases sitting between them. Germline CDR1 and CDR2: SEHNR and FQNEAQ (reference sequence). DNA of the CDR3: TGTGCCAGCAGCTTATCGCAGGGGAAATGGGAGACCCAGTACTTC. It specifies CASSLSQGKWETQYF.

This sequence joins TRBV27 and TRBJ2-1, with 8 positions matching TRBD1. V lost 5 bases and J lost 10; bases outside the gene matches: 4. Germline values: CDR1 MNHEY, CDR2 SMNVEV (reference sequence). There are 12 residues in the CDR3. The CDR3, as DNA: TGTGCCAGCAGTATGGACAGGGACGAGCAGTTCTTC. The encoded protein is CASSMDRDEQFF.

The J gene is TRBJ2-1, the V gene TRBV15; 7 nucleotides line up with TRBD2. Germline V gene lookup returns CDR1 LNHNV and CDR2 YYDKDF (reference sequence). With 0 bases clipped from V and 6 bases from J, the junction kept 5 bases outside the gene matches. The CDR3 is 15 amino acids. DNA for the CDR3: TGTGCCACCAGCAGAGAGACTAGCAGGTCCAATGAGCAGTTCTTC. This sequence encodes CATSRETSRSNEQFF.

This chain uses TRBV18 with TRBJ2-7; D is possibly TRBD1 (5 bases). V lost 3 bases to trimming and J lost 4 bases, with 10 bases between them. The CDR3 extends over 13 amino acids. Germline lookup yields CDR1 KGHSH and CDR2 LQKENI. The CDR3 reads CASSPRRGYEQYF. In nucleotides, the CDR3 is TGTGCCAGCTCACCTCGTAGGGGTTACGAGCAGTACTTC.

The chain links TRBV5-4 to TRBJ1-4; no definite D call. V was cut by 4 bases and J by 7 bases, with 11 bases left in between. The CDR3 is made up of 13 amino acids. Germline values: CDR1 SGHNT, CDR2 YYREEE (reference sequence). Here the CDR3 reads CASSLSWSEKLFF. DNA for the CDR3: TGTGCCAGCAGCCTCTCCTGGAGTGAAAAACTGTTTTTT.

The chain has TRBV25-1 and TRBJ2-3; the match to TRBD2 covers 9 bases. With V trimmed by 1 base and J by 5 bases, 10 bases remained unmatched. CDR3 length: 17 amino acids. Germline CDR1 is MGHDK and CDR2 is SYGVNS. CDR3 in amino acids: CASSELSSGRVGDTQYF. In DNA form, the CDR3 reads TGTGCCAGCAGTGAATTGAGTAGCGGGAGAGTTGGAGATACGCAGTATTTT.

A single count supports this clone. V and J are TRBV19 and TRBJ1-5; D ambiguous. Trimming left V 3 bases short and J 0 bases short, with 12 bases between. The V gene's germline CDR1 is LNHDA and CDR2 SQIVND (reference sequence). This CDR3 has 16 amino acids. The CDR3 here is CASSIGSGHSNQPQHF. The CDR3 nucleotides are TGTGCCAGTAGTATTGGGTCGGGTCATAGCAATCAGCCCCAGCATTTT.

This sequence joins TRBV19 and TRBJ1-1; 8 bases line up with TRBD1. Per germline, CDR1 LNHDA and CDR2 SQIVND (reference sequence). V was pared by 7 bases and J by 6 bases, with 4 bases of the junction left unmatched. This CDR3 is built from 12 residues. CDR3 DNA: TGTGCCAGTACCTCAGGGGGCTCTGAAGCTTTCTTT. As protein: CASTSGGSEAFF.

The rearrangement links TRBV7-9 to TRBJ2-5; 8 bases match TRBD1. The better agreement between TRBJ2-7 and the DNA end casts doubt on the J call. The germline V gene encodes CDR1 SEHNR and CDR2 FQNEAQ (reference sequence). CDR3 length: 15 amino acids. The CDR3: CASSLGWQGADEQYF. CDR3 nucleotide sequence: TGTGCCAGCAGCTTAGGCTGGCAGGGGGCGGACGAGCAGTACTTC.

This clone has just a few counts. CDR3 nucleotides: TGCGCCAGCAGCCAAGAGGACGGACTGAACTTTAATGAAAAACTGTTTTTT. Translated: CASSQEDGLNFNEKLFF. The rearrangement joins TRBV4-1 to TRBJ1-4; D is undetermined. The germline gives CDR1 MGHRA, CDR2 YSYEKL. The CDR3 loop spans 17 amino acids. Deletions cut 0 bases from V and 4 bases from J, with 15 bases between.